This is a list of T cell receptor beta chains from one sample in a study of blood T cell repertoires in COVID-19. Assay: immunoSEQ multiplex PCR; the TCRdb copy retains only in-frame clones and omits some. Of 6,900 or so clones in the sample, around nine tenths were seen once. Sequenced: peripheral blood. All receptors derive from a human donor in a cohort sampled during active COVID-19. CDR3s include the opening cysteine and the closing phenylalanine or tryptophan. A D gene is named only where the DNA matches it firmly. Clone size is stated in some rows and not others, as once, few, many or a class when expanded.

size	D	V	J	DNA	CDR3
.	.	TRBV6-5	TRBJ1-1	TGTGCCAGCAGCTACTCCCGCCGGGGGGGGGACACTGAAGCTTTCTTT	CASSYSRRGGDTEAFF
once	.	TRBV7-2	TRBJ1-1	TGTGCCAGCAGCTTAGAACAGGGGAACACTGAAGCTTTCTTT	CASSLEQGNTEAFF
.	.	TRBV5-1	TRBJ2-3	TGCGCCAGCAGCGCGGGACTCCACACAGATACGCAGTATTTT	CASSAGLHTDTQYF
.	TRBD1	TRBV5-1	TRBJ1-1	TGCGCCAGCAGCCTGGGACAGGGTGGTGGTGAAGCTTTCTTT	CASSLGQGGGEAFF
.	.	TRBV11-2	TRBJ2-7	TGTGCCAGCAGCAGCAGCACAGGGGGGGTCTACGAGCAGTACTTC	CASSSSTGGVYEQYF
.	.	TRBV3-1/TRBV3-2	TRBJ2-5	TGTGCCAGCAGCCAAGACGGGGGACCGGACCAAGAGACCCAGTACTTC	CASSQDGGPDQETQYF
.	TRBD1	TRBV5-1	TRBJ2-3	TGCGCCAGCGGACAAGGGGGCCTTACCACAGATACGCAGTATTTT	CASGQGGLTTDTQYF
.	.	TRBV6-2/TRBV6-3	TRBJ1-1	TGTGCCAGCAGTACGACAGAATCGAACACTGAAGCTTTCTTT	CASSTTESNTEAFF
.	.	TRBV21-1	TRBJ2-7	TGTGCCAGCAGCAAAGGTTCTAGCGAGGAGGCCTACGAGCAGTACTTC	CASSKGSSEEAYEQYF
.	TRBD1	TRBV19	TRBJ2-1	TGTGCCAGTACCCCCCCCGGGACAGGGTTTAATGAGCAGTTCTTC	CASTPPGTGFNEQFF
once	TRBD2	TRBV13	TRBJ2-5	TGTGCCAGCAGCAGGGCTCGGGGGGAGGGGACCCAGTACTTC	CASSRARGEGTQYF
.	.	TRBV5-1	TRBJ2-3	TGCGCCAGCAGCACGGTTACGGGAGTCGATACGCAGTATTTT	CASSTVTGVDTQYF
.	TRBD2	TRBV5-4	TRBJ2-7	TGTGCCAGCAGCCCGGGGACTAGCGGTGAACATACCTACGAGCAGTACTTC	CASSPGTSGEHTYEQYF
.	.	TRBV7-3	TRBJ2-3	TGTGCCAGCAGCTCTACAGGGTTCGGGGATACGCAGTATTTT	CASSSTGFGDTQYF
.	TRBD1	TRBV5-4	TRBJ1-6	TGTGCCAGCAGCTCTCCGGGACAGCCAAATTCACCCCTCCACTTT	CASSSPGQPNSPLHF
.	.	TRBV2	TRBJ1-1	TGTGCCAGCAGTAGCCCACTTAGGGGGACCGAAGCTTTCTTT	CASSSPLRGTEAFF
.	.	TRBV5-1	TRBJ2-1	TGCGCCAGCACTAGCGCCCCGGTATCCTACAATGAGCAGTTCTTC	CASTSAPVSYNEQFF
.	.	TRBV28	TRBJ1-2	TGTGCCAGCAGTCGCCAAGGGGGCTATGGCTACACCTTC	CASSRQGGYGYTF
.	.	TRBV5-6	TRBJ2-7	TGTGCCAGCAGCCTCCGGGGGACTGTCTCCTACGAGCAGTACTTC	CASSLRGTVSYEQYF
.	TRBD1	TRBV4-3	TRBJ1-1	TGCGCCAGCAGCCTACAGGGGGCAGGTGGGAACACTGAAGCTTTCTTT	CASSLQGAGGNTEAFF
.	TRBD2	TRBV28	TRBJ2-3	TGTGCCAGCAGTCTCTGGACTAGCGGGAGAGATACGCAGTATTTT	CASSLWTSGRDTQYF
.	TRBD1	TRBV28	TRBJ1-2	TGTGCCAGCAACTCCATTTTGGGGACAGGCATCTATGGCTACACCTTC	CASNSILGTGIYGYTF
.	.	TRBV5-4	TRBJ2-7	TGTGCCAGCAGCTTGAGCACCGATACCTACGAGCAGTACTTC	CASSLSTDTYEQYF
.	TRBD1	TRBV9	TRBJ1-4	TGTGCCAGCAGCACGGGACAGGGGCGTCCCATTAATGAAAAACTGTTTTTT	CASSTGQGRPINEKLFF
.	TRBD2	TRBV28	TRBJ2-5	TGTGCCAGCAGCTCAGGAGCGGGAGTCGCAGAGACCCAGTACTTC	CASSSGAGVAETQYF
.	.	TRBV7-2	TRBJ2-7	TGTGCCAGCGGCCCCCTCGACAGGAACTCCTACGAGCAGTACTTC	CASGPLDRNSYEQYF
.	.	TRBV19	TRBJ2-5	TGTGCCAGTAGTATAGTGGGAGCCCCCCAGGAGGAAGAGACCCAGTACTTC	CASSIVGAPQEEETQYF
.	.	TRBV11-2	TRBJ2-7	TGTGCCAGCAGCTTAGACCGGGACATTTATTACGAGCAGTACTTC	CASSLDRDIYYEQYF
once	TRBD1	TRBV5-6	TRBJ2-6	TGTGCCAGCAGCATCCGGGACAGGGTAACTGGGGCCAACGTCCTGACTTTC	CASSIRDRVTGANVLTF
.	TRBD1	TRBV7-9	TRBJ2-5	TGTGCCAGCAGCTCGACAGGGGCGGGGGAGACCCAGTACTTC	CASSSTGAGETQYF
few	TRBD1	TRBV9	TRBJ2-7	TGTGCCAGCAGCCCCAAAACAGGGGGTTACGAGCAGTACTTC	CASSPKTGGYEQYF
.	TRBD1	TRBV3-1/TRBV3-2	TRBJ2-7	TGTGCCAGCAGCCAAGGTGTCGGACAGGGGCTGTACGAGCAGTACTTC	CASSQGVGQGLYEQYF
.	TRBD1	TRBV28	TRBJ1-2	TGTGCCAGCAGTTCGGGACAGGGCAGTTCCTATGGCTACACCTTC	CASSSGQGSSYGYTF